What follows are 12 T cell receptor beta chains derived from one specimen sequenced in a study of blood T cell repertoires in COVID-19. The data were produced by immunoSEQ multiplex PCR, yet TCRdb's version contains in-frame clones alone and is incomplete. The sample has tens of thousands of clones, around 80% seen once. Sequenced sample: peripheral blood. All receptors come from a man in his forties or fifties with COVID-19, enrolled during active disease.

The rearrangement uses TRBV4-1 and TRBJ2-5; D gene unclear. V lost 1 base and J 1 base, leaving 13 bases between the germline ends. The CDR3 has 16 amino acids. CDR1 is MGHRA, CDR2 YSYEKL, per germline. The DNA for the CDR3 is TGCGCCAGCAGCCAAGGTGAAATCGCGGCCCAAGAGACCCAGTACTTC. Its translation is CASSQGEIAAQETQYF.

The rearrangement links TRBV28 to TRBJ1-2; TRBD1 matches 8 bases. The germline V gene encodes CDR1 MDHEN and CDR2 SYDVKM. The J segment lost 7 bases and the V segment lost 10 bases, leaving 11 bases of the junction unmatched. The CDR3 length is 13 residues. The CDR3 coding sequence is TGTGCCATCCAACAAGACAGGGGAGCTGGCTACACCTTC. Translation: CAIQQDRGAGYTF.

This clone was seen just once. This chain connects TRBV5-1 to TRBJ2-7, with 8 bases identical to TRBD1. Trimming cost V 3 bases and J 2 bases; bases outside gene matches: 7. Germline V gene lookup returns CDR1 SGHRS and CDR2 YFSETQ. This CDR3 spans 15 amino acids. The CDR3 nucleotides read TGCGCCAGCAGCTACCGGACAGGGCCAACCTACGAGCAGTACTTC. Its translation: CASSYRTGPTYEQYF.

The sample holds a few counts of this clone. The J gene is TRBJ2-7, the V gene TRBV19; D perhaps matches TRBD2 (5 bases). Trimming left V 5 bases short and J 4 bases short, with 9 bases between. The CDR3 has 12 amino acids. CDR1 and CDR2 from the germline V gene are LNHDA and SQIVND (reference sequence). In DNA, the CDR3 is TGTGCCAGTAGTCCCGGCGGGTACGAGCAGTACTTC. Protein: CASSPGGYEQYF.

The chain uses TRBV28 and TRBJ1-2; a weak D match, TRBD1 (6 bases). The CDR3 loop spans 14 amino acids. Germline-derived CDR1 and CDR2 are MDHEN and SYDVKM. V dropped 4 bases and J dropped 8 bases, with 17 bases sitting between them. The CDR3 bases are TGTGCCAGCAGTTCACAGGGTGTACCGGGCGGCTACACCTTC. It translates to CASSSQGVPGGYTF.

This clone was recorded a few times. The V call is TRBV5-1, the J call TRBJ2-2; maybe TRBD2 (6 bases). This CDR3 region has 15 residues. V was pared by 7 bases and J by 1 base, with 14 bases between. Germline CDR1 is SGHRS and CDR2 is YFSETQ. The CDR3 region has the DNA TGCGCCAGCGGACCCGGGACTGAGAACACCGGGGAGCTGTTTTTT. Its translation: CASGPGTENTGELFF. The full variable domain, completed using reference TRBV5-1 and TRBJ2-2, is KAGVTQTPRYLIKTRGQQVTLSCSPISGHRSVSWYQQTPGQGLQFLFEYFSETQRNKGNFPGRFSGRQFSNSRSEMNVSTLELGDSALYLCASGPGTENTGELFFGEGSRLTVL.

This chain uses TRBV4-1 with TRBJ2-7; TRBD1 matches 8 bases. With V trimmed by 0 bases and J by 4 bases, 2 bases remained unmatched. CDR1 and CDR2 (germline): MGHRA, YSYEKL. This CDR3 has 14 amino acids. CDR3 in DNA: TGCGCCAGCAGCCAAGACCGGACAGGGTACGAGCAGTACTTC. It yields the protein CASSQDRTGYEQYF.

The chain employs TRBV5-5 and TRBJ2-2; D not resolved. The CDR3 length is 14 residues. Trimming shortened V by 2 bases and J by 6 bases, and 11 bases separated the two germline ends. Germline CDR1 and CDR2: SGHKS and YYEKEE (reference sequence). Here the CDR3 DNA reads TGTGCCAGCAGCTTCATATCGAGGTCCGGGGAGCTGTTTTTT. It translates to CASSFISRSGELFF.

This chain connects TRBV5-4 to TRBJ2-2; perhaps TRBD1 as D (8 bases). V dropped 4 bases and J dropped 6 bases, with 19 bases sitting between them. CDR3 length equals 16 residues. Germline V CDR1 and CDR2: SGHNT, YYREEE (reference sequence). The CDR3 DNA sequence: TGTGCCAGCAGCCCGGGAGGACAGGGAGGTGCCGGGGAGCTGTTTTTT. Protein: CASSPGGQGGAGELFF.

The genes are TRBV29-1 and TRBJ2-7, with D perhaps matching TRBD1 (6 bases). CDR3 length: 12 amino acids. V dropped 7 bases and J dropped 5 bases, with 15 bases sitting between them. The germline gives CDR1 SQVTM, CDR2 ANQGSEA. CDR3 nucleotides: TGCAGCGCCTCACAGGGTACCCACGAGCAGTACTTC. Its translation is CSASQGTHEQYF.

This chain uses TRBV6-4 with TRBJ1-1; D might be TRBD1 (5 bases). The germline CDR1 and CDR2 sequences are MRHNA and SNTAGT. The CDR3 contains 13 residues. V lost 2 bases, J lost 7 bases, and 11 bases lay in between. For the CDR3, the DNA is TGTGCCAGCAGTGACGGGGGGGTTAATGAAGCTTTCTTT. Translation: CASSDGGVNEAFF.

This chain uses TRBV10-2 with TRBJ1-4, with D maybe TRBD1 (6 bases). The CDR3 sequence is 13 residues long. V was clipped by 5 bases and J by 5 bases, with 9 bases between them. Per germline, CDR1 WSHSY and CDR2 SAAADI. CDR3 residues: CASSWTENEKLFF. The CDR3 coding sequence is TGCGCCAGCAGTTGGACAGAGAATGAAAAACTGTTTTTT.